The 5 T cell receptor beta chains reported below all come from one sample, sequenced in a study of cytomegalovirus exposure and HLA in healthy donors. Amplification used 60 Vbeta primers and 13 Jbeta primers. Some clones are missing from TCRdb's copy, which holds only in-frame ones; the method was immunoSEQ multiplex PCR. This sample has about 180,000 clones, with roughly 82% found just once. The sample consisted of PBMCs. These receptors all come from a man aged 40-49 years in good health and CMV-seronegative.

This clone came up a few times. The chain combines TRBV6-5 with TRBJ1-2, with no clear D. The germline V gene has CDR1 MNHEY and CDR2 SVGAGI. The V end was cut by 0 bases, the J end by 6 bases, with 11 bases between. The CDR3 runs to 14 residues. The CDR3 sequence is CASSYSGRFNGYTF. The CDR3 nucleotides are TGTGCCAGCAGTTACTCGGGCAGGTTCAATGGCTACACCTTC.

This sequence joins TRBV4-1 and TRBJ2-7, with a possible D match to TRBD2 (5 bases). The CDR3 has 13 residues. Trimming removed 4 bases at V and 2 bases at J, with 9 bases between. The germline V gene has CDR1 MGHRA and CDR2 YSYEKL. The CDR3 DNA sequence: TGCGCCAGCAGCCCCCGGGGAGCCTACGAGCAGTACTTC. Translating it yields CASSPRGAYEQYF.

This clone has just a few counts. Other DNA sequences within the sample encode an identical CDR3. V gene TRBV7-3 combines with J gene TRBJ2-3; 11 positions match TRBD2. Germline-derived CDR1 and CDR2 are SGHTA and FQGTGA. The CDR3 consists of 15 residues. V was clipped by 6 bases and J by 4 bases; unmatched bases: 6. The CDR3 region is CASSLLAGGPDTQYF. CDR3 nucleotide sequence: TGTGCCAGCAGTCTCTTAGCGGGGGGGCCAGATACGCAGTATTTT. Filled out from reference TRBV7-3 and TRBJ2-3, the complete variable domain reads GAGVSQTPSNKVTEKGKYVELRCDPISGHTALYWYRQSLGQGPEFLIYFQGTGAADDSGLPNDRFFAVRPEGSVSTLKIQRTERGDSAVYLCASSLLAGGPDTQYFGPGTRLTVL.

This clone was recorded only once. The chain is built from TRBV25-1 and TRBJ1-2; 7 nucleotides match TRBD1. The V and J ends lost 0 bases and 8 bases, in that order; junction bases with no gene match: 12. CDR3 length: 16 residues. Germline V gene lookup returns CDR1 MGHDK and CDR2 SYGVNS. The chain's CDR3 is CASSEYSTGYERGYTF. CDR3 in DNA: TGTGCCAGCAGTGAATATTCGACAGGGTATGAGCGGGGCTACACCTTC.

The chain recombines TRBV6-5 with TRBJ1-2, with unresolved D. This CDR3 is 14 amino acids long. The V gene's germline CDR1 is MNHEY and CDR2 SVGAGI. The V end lost 4 bases, the J end lost 4 bases, and 13 bases lay between the germline ends. The CDR3 loop is CASSLSMTSYGYTF. CDR3 DNA: TGTGCCAGCAGTTTATCCATGACAAGCTATGGCTACACCTTC.